This T cell receptor (beta chain) was retrieved from a study of blood T cell repertoires in COVID-19. As for the study in general: Italy, Spain and the United States were the sources of the convalescent and acute COVID-19 samples.

As handled by the study authors: The assay estimated nucleated cells by amplifying reference gene primers. Assay used: immunoSEQ multiplex PCR; TCRdb lists only in-frame clones, some missing. V, J and clone size were drawn from that table, and D and trimming were deduced from the DNA. The sample has 400,000 to 500,000 clones; roughly 90% are singletons. Clinical history as reported by participants underpinned cohort assignment. The V end lost 7 bases, the J end lost 0 bases, and 16 bases lay between the germline ends. CDR1 and CDR2 from the germline V gene are SQVTM and ANQGSEA. CDR3 length: 15 residues. This clone occurred once.

The gene calls are TRBV29-1 and TRBJ2-1, with D perhaps matching TRBD2 (7 bases). This sequence originates from a woman between 40 and 55 years old who had recovered from COVID-19. The sequenced sample consisted of PBMCs or T cells enriched from blood (not recorded which). This CDR3 reads CSERGGKGSYNEQFF. CDR3 DNA sequence: TGCAGCGAAAGGGGGGGTAAGGGCTCCTACAATGAGCAGTTCTTC.